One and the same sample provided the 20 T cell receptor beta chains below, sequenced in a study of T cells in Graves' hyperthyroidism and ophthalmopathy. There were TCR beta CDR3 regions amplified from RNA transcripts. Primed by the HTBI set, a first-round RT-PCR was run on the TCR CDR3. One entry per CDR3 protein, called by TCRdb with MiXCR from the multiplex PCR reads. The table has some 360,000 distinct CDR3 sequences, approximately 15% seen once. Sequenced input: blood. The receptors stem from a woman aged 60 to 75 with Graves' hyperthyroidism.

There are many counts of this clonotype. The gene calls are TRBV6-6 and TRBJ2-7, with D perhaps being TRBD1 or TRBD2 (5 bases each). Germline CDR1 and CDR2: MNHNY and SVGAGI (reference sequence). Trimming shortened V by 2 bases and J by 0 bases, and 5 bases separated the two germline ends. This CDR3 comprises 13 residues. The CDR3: CASSYGTSYEQYF. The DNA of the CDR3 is TGTGCCAGCAGTTACGGGACCTCCTACGAGCAGTACTTC.

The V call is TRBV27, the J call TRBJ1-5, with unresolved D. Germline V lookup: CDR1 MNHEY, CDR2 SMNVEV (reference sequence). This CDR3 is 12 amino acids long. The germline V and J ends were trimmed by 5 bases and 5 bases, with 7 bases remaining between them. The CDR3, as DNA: TGTGCCAGCAGTCCTTCTGATCAGCCCCAGCATTTT. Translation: CASSPSDQPQHF.

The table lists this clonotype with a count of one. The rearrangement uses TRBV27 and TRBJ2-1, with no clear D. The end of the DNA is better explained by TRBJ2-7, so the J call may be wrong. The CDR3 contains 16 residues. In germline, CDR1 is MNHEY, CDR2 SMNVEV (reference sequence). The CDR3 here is CASSLSGLEAYNEQYF. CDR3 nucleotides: TGTGCCAGCAGTTTATCGGGCCTTGAGGCGTACAATGAGCAGTACTTC.

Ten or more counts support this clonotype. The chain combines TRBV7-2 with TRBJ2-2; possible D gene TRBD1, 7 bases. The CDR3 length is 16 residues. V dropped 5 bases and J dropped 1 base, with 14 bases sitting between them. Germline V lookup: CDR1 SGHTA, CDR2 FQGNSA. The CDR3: CASSTRGEKNTGELFF. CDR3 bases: TGTGCCAGCAGCACCAGGGGGGAGAAGAACACCGGGGAGCTGTTTTTT.

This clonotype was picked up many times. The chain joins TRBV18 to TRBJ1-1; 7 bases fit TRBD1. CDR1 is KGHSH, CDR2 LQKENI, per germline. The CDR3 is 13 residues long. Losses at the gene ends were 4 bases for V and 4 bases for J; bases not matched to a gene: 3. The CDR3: CASSQGASTEAFF. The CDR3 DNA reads TGTGCCAGCTCACAGGGGGCTAGCACTGAAGCTTTCTTT.

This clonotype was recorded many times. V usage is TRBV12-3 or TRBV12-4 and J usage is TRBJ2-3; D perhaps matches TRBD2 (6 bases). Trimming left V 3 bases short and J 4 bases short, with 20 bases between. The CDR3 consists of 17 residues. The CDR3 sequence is CASSFSMGTAGPDTQYF. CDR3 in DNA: TGTGCCAGCAGTTTCTCTATGGGGACGGCGGGGCCAGATACGCAGTATTTT.

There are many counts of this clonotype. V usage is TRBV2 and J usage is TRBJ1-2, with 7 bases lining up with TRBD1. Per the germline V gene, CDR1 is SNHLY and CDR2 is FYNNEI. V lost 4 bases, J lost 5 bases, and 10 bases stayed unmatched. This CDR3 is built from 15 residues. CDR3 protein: CASSVQGQRDYGYTF. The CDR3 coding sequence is TGTGCCAGCAGTGTACAGGGGCAGAGGGATTATGGCTACACCTTC.

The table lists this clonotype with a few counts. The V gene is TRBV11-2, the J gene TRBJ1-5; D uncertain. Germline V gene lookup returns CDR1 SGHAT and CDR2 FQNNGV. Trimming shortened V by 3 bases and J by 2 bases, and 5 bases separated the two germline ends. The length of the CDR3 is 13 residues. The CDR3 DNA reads TGTGCCAGCAGCTTTAATGGCAATCAGCCCCAGCATTTT. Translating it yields CASSFNGNQPQHF.

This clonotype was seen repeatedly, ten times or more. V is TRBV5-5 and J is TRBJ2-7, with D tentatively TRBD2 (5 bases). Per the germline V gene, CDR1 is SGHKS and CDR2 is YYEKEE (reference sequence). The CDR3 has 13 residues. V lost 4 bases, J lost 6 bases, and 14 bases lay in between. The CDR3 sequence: CASSALGRGEQYF. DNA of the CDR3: TGTGCCAGCAGCGCACTAGGACGGGGCGAGCAGTACTTC.

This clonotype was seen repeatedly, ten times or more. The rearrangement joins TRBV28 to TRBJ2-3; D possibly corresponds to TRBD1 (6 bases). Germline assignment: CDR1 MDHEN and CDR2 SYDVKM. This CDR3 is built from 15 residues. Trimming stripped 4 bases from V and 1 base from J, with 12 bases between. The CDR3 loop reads CASSSPRGGTDTQYF. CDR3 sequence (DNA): TGTGCCAGCAGTTCCCCCAGGGGAGGCACAGATACGCAGTATTTT.

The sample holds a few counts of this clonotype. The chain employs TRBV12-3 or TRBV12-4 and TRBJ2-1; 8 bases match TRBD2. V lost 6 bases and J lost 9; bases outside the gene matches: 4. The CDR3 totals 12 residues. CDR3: CASSVAGSEQFF. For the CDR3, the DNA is TGTGCCAGCAGCGTAGCGGGAAGTGAGCAGTTCTTC.

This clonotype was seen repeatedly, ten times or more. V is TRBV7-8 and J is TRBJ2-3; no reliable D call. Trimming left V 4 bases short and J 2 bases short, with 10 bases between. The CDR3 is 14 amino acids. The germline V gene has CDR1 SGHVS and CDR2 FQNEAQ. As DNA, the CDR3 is TGTGCCAGCAGCTACTTGGAGTCCACAGATACGCAGTATTTT. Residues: CASSYLESTDTQYF.

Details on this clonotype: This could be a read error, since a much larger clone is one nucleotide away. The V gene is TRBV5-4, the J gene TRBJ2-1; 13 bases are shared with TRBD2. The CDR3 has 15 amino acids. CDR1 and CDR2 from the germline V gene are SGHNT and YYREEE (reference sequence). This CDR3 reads CAGSQGLAGANEQFF. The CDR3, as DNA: TGTGCCGGCAGTCAAGGACTAGCGGGAGCAAATGAGCAGTTCTTC.

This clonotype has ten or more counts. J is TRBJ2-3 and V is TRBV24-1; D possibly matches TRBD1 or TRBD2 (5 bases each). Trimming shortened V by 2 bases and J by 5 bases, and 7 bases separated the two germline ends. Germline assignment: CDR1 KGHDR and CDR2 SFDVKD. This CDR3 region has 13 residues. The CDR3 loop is CATSDSGRDTQYF. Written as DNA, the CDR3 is TGTGCCACCAGTGATTCAGGGAGAGATACGCAGTATTTT.

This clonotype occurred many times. DNA of the CDR3: TGTGCCAGCAGTCCATCGACTAGCGGGAGATCAGATACGCAGTATTTT. Translating gives CASSPSTSGRSDTQYF. The chain is built from TRBV12-3 or TRBV12-4 and TRBJ2-3; TRBD2 matches 12 bases. The CDR3 totals 16 residues. V shed 5 bases and J 4 bases; nucleotides not matched to a gene: 7.

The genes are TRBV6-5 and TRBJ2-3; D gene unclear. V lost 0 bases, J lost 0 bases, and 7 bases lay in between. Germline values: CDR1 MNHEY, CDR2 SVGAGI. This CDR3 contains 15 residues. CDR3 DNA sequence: TGTGCCAGCAGTTACTCTAGCAGGAGCACAGATACGCAGTATTTT. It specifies CASSYSSRSTDTQYF.

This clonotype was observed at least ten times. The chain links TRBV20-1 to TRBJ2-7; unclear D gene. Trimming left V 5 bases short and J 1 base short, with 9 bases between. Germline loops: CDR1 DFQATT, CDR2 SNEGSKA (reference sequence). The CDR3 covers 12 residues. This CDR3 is CSAPGSSYEQYF. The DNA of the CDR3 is TGCAGTGCTCCCGGGTCTTCCTACGAGCAGTACTTC.

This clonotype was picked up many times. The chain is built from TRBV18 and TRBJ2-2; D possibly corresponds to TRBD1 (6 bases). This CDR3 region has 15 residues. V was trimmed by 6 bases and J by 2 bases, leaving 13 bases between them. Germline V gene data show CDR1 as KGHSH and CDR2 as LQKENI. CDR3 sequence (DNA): TGTGCCAGCTCGGAACAGGGCCCTAACACCGGGGAGCTGTTTTTT. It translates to CASSEQGPNTGELFF.

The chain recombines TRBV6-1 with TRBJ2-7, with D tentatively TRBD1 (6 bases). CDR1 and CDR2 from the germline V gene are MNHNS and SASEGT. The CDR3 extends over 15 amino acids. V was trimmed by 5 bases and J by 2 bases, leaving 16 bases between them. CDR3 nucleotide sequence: TGTGCCAGCAGTCGCCAGGGGCCCGGACCCTACGAGCAGTACTTC. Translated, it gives CASSRQGPGPYEQYF.

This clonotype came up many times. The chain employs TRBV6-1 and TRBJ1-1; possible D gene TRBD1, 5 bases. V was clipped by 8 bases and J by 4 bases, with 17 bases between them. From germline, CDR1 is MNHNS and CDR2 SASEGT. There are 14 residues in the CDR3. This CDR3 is CASARDPTGTEAFF. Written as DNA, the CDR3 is TGTGCCAGCGCAAGGGACCCGACGGGCACTGAAGCTTTCTTT.